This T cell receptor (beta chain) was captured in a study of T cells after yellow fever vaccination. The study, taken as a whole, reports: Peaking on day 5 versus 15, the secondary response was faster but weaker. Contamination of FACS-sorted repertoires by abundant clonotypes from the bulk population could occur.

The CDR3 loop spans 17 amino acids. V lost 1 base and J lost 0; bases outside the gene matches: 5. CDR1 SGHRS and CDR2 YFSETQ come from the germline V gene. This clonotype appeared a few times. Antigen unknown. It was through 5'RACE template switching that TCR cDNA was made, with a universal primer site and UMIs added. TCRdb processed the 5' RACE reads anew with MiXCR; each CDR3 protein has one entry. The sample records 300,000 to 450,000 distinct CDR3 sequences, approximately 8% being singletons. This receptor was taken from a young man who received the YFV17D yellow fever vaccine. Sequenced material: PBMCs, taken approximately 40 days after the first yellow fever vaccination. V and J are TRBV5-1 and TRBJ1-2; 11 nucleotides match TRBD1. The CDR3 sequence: CASSLNRGQGANYGYTF. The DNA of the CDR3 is TGCGCCAGCAGCTTGAACCGGGGACAGGGGGCTAACTATGGCTACACCTTC. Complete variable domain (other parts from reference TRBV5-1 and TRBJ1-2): KAGVTQTPRYLIKTRGQQVTLSCSPISGHRSVSWYQQTPGQGLQFLFEYFSETQRNKGNFPGRFSGRQFSNSRSEMNVSTLELGDSALYLCASSLNRGQGANYGYTFGSGTRLTVV.